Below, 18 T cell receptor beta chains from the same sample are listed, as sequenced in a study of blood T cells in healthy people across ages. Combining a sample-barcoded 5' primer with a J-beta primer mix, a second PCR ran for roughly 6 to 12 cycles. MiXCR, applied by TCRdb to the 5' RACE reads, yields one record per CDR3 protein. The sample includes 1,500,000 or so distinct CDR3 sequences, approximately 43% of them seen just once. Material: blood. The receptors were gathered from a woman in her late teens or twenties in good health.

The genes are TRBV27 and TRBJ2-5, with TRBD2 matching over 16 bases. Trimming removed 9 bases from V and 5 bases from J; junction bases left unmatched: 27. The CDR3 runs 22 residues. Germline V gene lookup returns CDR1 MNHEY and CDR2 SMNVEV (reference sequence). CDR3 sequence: CASTQKGSTGTSGGAGFETQYF. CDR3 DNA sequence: TGTGCCAGTACTCAGAAGGGGTCCACCGGGACTAGCGGGGGGGCCGGTTTTGAGACCCAGTACTTC.

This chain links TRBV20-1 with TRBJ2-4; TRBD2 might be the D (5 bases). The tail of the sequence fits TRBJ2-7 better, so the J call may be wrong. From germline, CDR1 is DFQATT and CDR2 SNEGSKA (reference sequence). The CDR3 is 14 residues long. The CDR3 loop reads CSASFSTGAYEQYF. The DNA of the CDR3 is TGCAGTGCTAGCTTTTCAACCGGGGCCTACGAGCAGTACTTC.

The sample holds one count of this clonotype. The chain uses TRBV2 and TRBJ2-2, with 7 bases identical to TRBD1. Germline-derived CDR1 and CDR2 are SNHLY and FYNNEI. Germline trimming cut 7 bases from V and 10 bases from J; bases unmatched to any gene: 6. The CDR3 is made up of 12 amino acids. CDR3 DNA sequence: TGTGCCAGCAAGGGGGCGGTGGAGGAGCTGTTTTTT. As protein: CASKGAVEELFF.

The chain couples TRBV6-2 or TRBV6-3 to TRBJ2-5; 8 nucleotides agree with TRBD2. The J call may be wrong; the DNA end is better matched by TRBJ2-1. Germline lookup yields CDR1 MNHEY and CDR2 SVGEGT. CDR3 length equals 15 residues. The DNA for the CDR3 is TGTGCCAGCAGTCTTACGCGGACTAGCTGGCATGAGCAGTTCTTC. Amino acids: CASSLTRTSWHEQFF.

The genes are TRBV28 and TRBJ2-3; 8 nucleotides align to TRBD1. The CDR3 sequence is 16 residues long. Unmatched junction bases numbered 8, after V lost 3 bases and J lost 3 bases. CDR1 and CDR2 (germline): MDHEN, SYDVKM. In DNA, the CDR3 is TGTGCCAGCAGTTTTCCAACAGGACAGGGAACAGATACGCAGTATTTT. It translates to CASSFPTGQGTDTQYF.

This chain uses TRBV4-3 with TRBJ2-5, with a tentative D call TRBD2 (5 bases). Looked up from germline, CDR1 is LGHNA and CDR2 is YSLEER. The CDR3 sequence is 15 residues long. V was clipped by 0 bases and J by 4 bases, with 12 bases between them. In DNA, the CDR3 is TGCGCCAGCAGCCAAGATTGGGAGAATCGAGAGACCCAGTACTTC. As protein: CASSQDWENRETQYF.

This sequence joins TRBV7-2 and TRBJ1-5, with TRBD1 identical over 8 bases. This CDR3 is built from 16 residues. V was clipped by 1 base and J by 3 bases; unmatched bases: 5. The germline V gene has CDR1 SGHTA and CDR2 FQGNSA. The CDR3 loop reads CASSLDGTGDNQPQHF. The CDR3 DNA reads TGTGCCAGCAGCTTAGACGGGACAGGAGACAATCAGCCCCAGCATTTT.

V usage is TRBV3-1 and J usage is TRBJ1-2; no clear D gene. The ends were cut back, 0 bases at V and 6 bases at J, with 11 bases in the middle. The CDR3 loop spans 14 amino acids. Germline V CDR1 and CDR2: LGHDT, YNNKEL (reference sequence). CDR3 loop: CASSQESWRDGYTF. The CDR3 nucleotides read TGTGCCAGCAGCCAAGAATCCTGGAGGGATGGCTACACCTTC.

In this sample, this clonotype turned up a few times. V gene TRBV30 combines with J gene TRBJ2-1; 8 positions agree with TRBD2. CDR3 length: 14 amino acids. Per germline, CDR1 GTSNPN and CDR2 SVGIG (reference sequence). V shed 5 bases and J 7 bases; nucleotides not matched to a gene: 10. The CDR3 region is CAWALAGGGNEQFF. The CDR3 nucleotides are TGTGCCTGGGCCCTTGCGGGAGGCGGAAATGAGCAGTTCTTC.

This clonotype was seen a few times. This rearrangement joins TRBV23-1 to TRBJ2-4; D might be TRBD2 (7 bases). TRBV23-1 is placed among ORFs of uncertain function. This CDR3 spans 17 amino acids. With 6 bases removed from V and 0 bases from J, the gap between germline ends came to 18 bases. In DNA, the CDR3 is TGCGCCAGCAGCCCCTTTGGGGGGGCTGGAGCCAAAAACATTCAGTACTTC. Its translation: CASSPFGGAGAKNIQYF.

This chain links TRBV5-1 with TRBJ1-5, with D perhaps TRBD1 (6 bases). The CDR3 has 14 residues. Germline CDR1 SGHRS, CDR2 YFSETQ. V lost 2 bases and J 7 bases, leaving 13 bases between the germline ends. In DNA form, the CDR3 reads TGCGCCAGCAGCTTACAGGGAAAGGAGCAGCCCCAGCATTTT. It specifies CASSLQGKEQPQHF.

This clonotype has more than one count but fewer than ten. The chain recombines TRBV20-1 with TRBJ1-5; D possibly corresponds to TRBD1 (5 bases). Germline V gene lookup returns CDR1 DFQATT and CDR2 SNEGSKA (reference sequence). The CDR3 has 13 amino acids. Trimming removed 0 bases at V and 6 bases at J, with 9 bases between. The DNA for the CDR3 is TGCAGTGCTAGAGAAGGGGTTTTTCAGCCCCAGCATTTT. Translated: CSAREGVFQPQHF.

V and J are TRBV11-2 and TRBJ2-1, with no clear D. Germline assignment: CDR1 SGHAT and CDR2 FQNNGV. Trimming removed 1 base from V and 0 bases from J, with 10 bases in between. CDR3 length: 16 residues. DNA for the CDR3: TGTGCCAGCAGCTTAGCGACTGCCTCCTCCTACAATGAGCAGTTCTTC. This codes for CASSLATASSYNEQFF. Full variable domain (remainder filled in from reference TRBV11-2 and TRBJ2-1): EAGVAQSPRYKIIEKRQSVAFWCNPISGHATLYWYQQILGQGPKLLIQFQNNGVVDDSQLPKDRFSAERLKGVDSTLKIQPAKLEDSAVYLCASSLATASSYNEQFFGPGTRLTVL.

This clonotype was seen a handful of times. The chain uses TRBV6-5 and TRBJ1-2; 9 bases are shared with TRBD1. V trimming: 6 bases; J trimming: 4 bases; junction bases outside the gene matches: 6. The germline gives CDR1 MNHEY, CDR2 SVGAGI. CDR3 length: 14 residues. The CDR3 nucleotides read TGTGCCAGCAGGCGCGGGACAGGGATCTATGGCTACACCTTC. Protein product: CASRRGTGIYGYTF.

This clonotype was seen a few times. The CDR3 loop is CASRIVELGTGWDTYGYTF. CDR3 DNA: TGTGCCAGCAGAATAGTGGAATTGGGGACAGGGTGGGATACTTATGGCTACACCTTC. V is TRBV12-3 or TRBV12-4 and J is TRBJ1-2, with TRBD1 matching 9 bases. Germline trimming cut 6 bases from V and 5 bases from J; bases unmatched to any gene: 22. This CDR3 has 19 amino acids.

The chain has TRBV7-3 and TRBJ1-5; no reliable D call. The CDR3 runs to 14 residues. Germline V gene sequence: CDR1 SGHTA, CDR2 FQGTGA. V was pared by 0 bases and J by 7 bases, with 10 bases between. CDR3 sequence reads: CASSLTGGKQPQHF. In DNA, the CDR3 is TGTGCCAGCAGCTTAACCGGAGGGAAACAGCCCCAGCATTTT.

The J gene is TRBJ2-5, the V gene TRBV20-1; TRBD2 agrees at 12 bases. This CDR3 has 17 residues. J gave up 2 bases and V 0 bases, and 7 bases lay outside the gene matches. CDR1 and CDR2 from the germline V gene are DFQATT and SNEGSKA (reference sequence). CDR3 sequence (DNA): TGCAGTGCTAGAGATCGGCTAGCGGGGGGGTTACAAGAGACCCAGTACTTC. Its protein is CSARDRLAGGLQETQYF.

CDR3 residues: CASSGTGSDTGELFF. The CDR3 region has the DNA TGTGCCAGCAGTGGGACAGGGTCGGACACCGGGGAGCTGTTTTTT. V gene TRBV12-3 or TRBV12-4 combines with J gene TRBJ2-2, with 9 bases fitting TRBD1. The J segment lost 3 bases and the V segment lost 5 bases, leaving 4 bases of the junction unmatched. The CDR3 has 15 residues.